The 20 T cell receptor beta chains below were found in one sample sequenced in a study of T cell responses to AZD1222 COVID-19 vaccine. Only in-frame clones appear in the TCRdb table, and some are missing; sequencing was by immunoSEQ multiplex PCR. This sample yields about 68,000 clones, of which roughly 85% are seen a single time; roughly 2.4% belongs to the top ten. The input for sequencing was peripheral blood, taken on day 0 of AZD1222 vaccination. Receptor source: an adult in good health.

V and J are TRBV19 and TRBJ1-5; 10 bases align to TRBD1. CDR1 and CDR2 (germline): LNHDA, SQIVND (reference sequence). The V segment lost 6 bases and the J segment 7 bases; nucleotides outside the gene matches: 9. The CDR3 sequence is 15 residues long. The CDR3 loop is CASSPGQGLDQPQHF. In DNA form, the CDR3 reads TGTGCCAGTAGCCCGGGACAGGGGTTGGACCAGCCCCAGCATTTT.

The chain employs TRBV5-3 and TRBJ2-7, with no clear D. TRBV5-3 is known as an ORF, though its function is uncertain. The CDR3 is 14 amino acids. The V end lost 2 bases, the J end lost 2 bases, and 11 bases lay between the germline ends. The CDR3 loop is CARSFVKVTYEQYF. The CDR3 coding sequence is TGTGCCAGAAGCTTCGTAAAGGTTACCTACGAGCAGTACTTC.

V is TRBV6-1 and J is TRBJ1-2; the match to TRBD1 covers 8 bases. The length of the CDR3 is 15 residues. The germline V gene encodes CDR1 MNHNS and CDR2 SASEGT. J lost 3 bases, V lost 2 bases, and 5 bases had no gene match. The CDR3 DNA follows: TGTGCCAGCAGTGAACCTGTGACAGGGGACTATGGCTACACCTTC. Translation: CASSEPVTGDYGYTF.

This chain joins TRBV6-6 and TRBJ1-1; a weak D match, TRBD1 (6 bases). V lost 6 bases to trimming and J lost 2 bases, with 7 bases between them. CDR1 and CDR2 (germline): MNHNY, SVGAGI (reference sequence). The CDR3 loop spans 12 amino acids. CDR3 sequence (DNA): TGTGCCAGCAGGGGGGCTAACACTGAAGCTTTCTTT. This codes for CASRGANTEAFF.

The V and J genes are TRBV15 and TRBJ1-2, with 9 bases identical to TRBD1. With 3 bases clipped from V and 8 bases from J, the junction kept 4 bases outside the gene matches. The germline CDR1 and CDR2 sequences are LNHNV and YYDKDF (reference sequence). The length of the CDR3 is 13 residues. The CDR3 region is CATSRDRGWGYTF. CDR3 DNA: TGTGCCACCAGCAGGGACAGGGGCTGGGGCTACACCTTC.

This chain joins TRBV5-1 and TRBJ2-2; TRBD2 agrees at 10 bases. Per germline, CDR1 SGHRS and CDR2 YFSETQ. With V trimmed by 2 bases and J by 5 bases, 6 bases remained unmatched. This CDR3 contains 16 residues. The CDR3 bases are TGCGCCAGCAGCTTAAGGCTAGCGGGAGAGACCGGGGAGCTGTTTTTT. This gives the protein CASSLRLAGETGELFF.

The chain couples TRBV12-5 to TRBJ2-1; TRBD2 is a possible D gene (7 bases). The CDR3 sequence is 17 residues long. V was pared by 0 bases and J by 3 bases, with 15 bases between. Germline CDR1 reads LGHNT; CDR2 reads FRNRAP. The CDR3 DNA reads TGTGCTAGTGGTTTGGTATCGGTGGGGGGGCACTACAATGAGCAGTTCTTC. Protein sequence: CASGLVSVGGHYNEQFF. Based on the CDR3 plus reference TRBV12-5 and TRBJ2-1, the full variable domain is DARVTQTPRHKVTEMGQEVTMRCQPILGHNTVFWYRQTMMQGLELLAYFRNRAPLDDSGMPKDRFSAEMPDATLATLKIQPSEPRDSAVYFCASGLVSVGGHYNEQFFGPGTRLTVL.

DNA of the CDR3: TGTGCCAGCCAGGGGGACAGGGGGCGAGGAATTCACCCCCTCCACTTT. As protein: CASQGDRGRGIHPLHF. The rearrangement joins TRBV28 to TRBJ1-6; 12 nucleotides line up with TRBD1. Germline loops: CDR1 MDHEN, CDR2 SYDVKM. This CDR3 spans 16 amino acids. With 8 bases clipped from V and 13 bases from J, the junction kept 15 bases outside the gene matches. Together with reference TRBV28 and TRBJ1-6, the CDR3 gives the full variable domain: DVKVTQSSRYLVKRTGEKVFLECVQDMDHENMFWYRQDPGLGLRLIYFSYDVKMKEKGDIPEGYSVSREKKERFSLILESASTNQTSMYLCASQGDRGRGIHPLHFGNGTRLTVT.

The chain links TRBV6-6 to TRBJ2-2, with 8 bases identical to TRBD1. Trimming at V came to 6 bases and at J to 0 bases, leaving 3 bases not matched to a gene. The CDR3 covers 15 residues. The germline V gene encodes CDR1 MNHNY and CDR2 SVGAGI (reference sequence). The CDR3 nucleotides read TGTGCCAGCAGCCCGGACAGGGCGAACACCGGGGAGCTGTTTTTT. Translating it yields CASSPDRANTGELFF.

The chain is built from TRBV30 and TRBJ1-1, with TRBD1 as a possible D gene (5 bases). Per germline, CDR1 GTSNPN and CDR2 SVGIG (reference sequence). This CDR3 contains 13 residues. The V gene lost 0 bases and the J gene lost 3 bases, with 8 bases spanning the gap. As DNA, the CDR3 is TGTGCCTGGAGTGTACGGGGGGACACTGAAGCTTTCTTT. This sequence encodes CAWSVRGDTEAFF.

This chain uses TRBV3-1 (or the pseudogene TRBV3-2) with TRBJ2-3, with 11 bases matching TRBD2. The CDR3 is made up of 15 amino acids. Trimming cost V 6 bases and J 2 bases; bases outside gene matches: 4. Germline loops: CDR1 LGHDT, CDR2 YNNKEL (reference sequence). The CDR3 loop is CASSRLAGNTDTQYF. CDR3 nucleotide sequence: TGTGCCAGCAGTCGACTAGCGGGAAACACAGATACGCAGTATTTT.

The chain has TRBV29-1 and TRBJ1-6, with TRBD1 identical over 7 bases. Unmatched junction bases numbered 4, after V lost 8 bases and J lost 3 bases. In germline, CDR1 is SQVTM, CDR2 ANQGSEA. The CDR3 length is 13 residues. For the CDR3, the DNA is TGCAGCCCCCGGACAGGCTATAATTCACCCCTCCACTTT. It yields the protein CSPRTGYNSPLHF.

This clone was observed a single time. The J gene is TRBJ2-7, the V gene TRBV9; the D call may be TRBD1 or TRBD2 (5 bases each). Trimming left V 0 bases short and J 3 bases short, with 13 bases between. CDR1 and CDR2 from the germline V gene are SGDLS and YYNGEE. The CDR3 spans 15 residues. CDR3 sequence (DNA): TGTGCCAGCAGCGTAGGGGCAGGGACCCTCTACGAGCAGTACTTC. This encodes CASSVGAGTLYEQYF. Looking up the rest from reference TRBV9 and TRBJ2-7 gives the full variable domain: DSGVTQTPKHLITATGQRVTLRCSPRSGDLSVYWYQQSLDQGLQFLIQYYNGEERAKGNILERFSAQQFPDLHSELNLSSLELGDSALYFCASSVGAGTLYEQYFGPGTRLTVT.

This clone was seen only once. This chain joins TRBV6-2 or TRBV6-3 and TRBJ2-3; 13 nucleotides match TRBD2. Germline trimming cut 7 bases from V and 6 bases from J; bases unmatched to any gene: 13. Germline values: CDR1 MNHEY, CDR2 SVGEGT. This CDR3 is built from 17 residues. CDR3 nucleotide sequence: TGTGCCAGCAACCCAACTAGCGGGAGGGCCACTATGGATACGCAGTATTTT. It encodes CASNPTSGRATMDTQYF.

This sequence joins TRBV24-1 and TRBJ2-1; D is unresolved. The V and J ends lost 1 base and 14 bases respectively, with 8 bases between them. The CDR3 is 11 amino acids. CDR1 KGHDR and CDR2 SFDVKD come from the germline V gene. CDR3 bases: TGTGCCACCAGTGATTTTGGTATCGAGTTCTTC. Translation: CATSDFGIEFF.

The chain links TRBV24-1 to TRBJ1-5, with 10 bases fitting TRBD1. After removal of 3 bases from V and 2 bases from J, the junction contained 3 bases not matched to a gene. The CDR3 extends over 16 amino acids. CDR1 is KGHDR, CDR2 SFDVKD, per germline. In nucleotides, the CDR3 is TGTGCCACCAGTGATCACGGGACAGGGGGCAATCAGCCCCAGCATTTT. This sequence encodes CATSDHGTGGNQPQHF.

CDR3 sequence: CASRQRGEGNTIYF. The CDR3 region has the DNA TGTGCCAGCCGACAGAGGGGAGAAGGAAACACCATATATTTT. The chain links TRBV19 to TRBJ1-3; TRBD1 might be the D (5 bases). The CDR3 loop spans 14 amino acids. V lost 9 bases and J 4 bases, leaving 16 bases between the germline ends. Germline lookup yields CDR1 LNHDA and CDR2 SQIVND (reference sequence). Drawing the rest from reference TRBV19 and TRBJ1-3, the complete variable domain is DGGITQSPKYLFRKEGQNVTLSCEQNLNHDAMYWYRQDPGQGLRLIYYSQIVNDFQKGDIAEGYSVSREKKESFPLTVTSAQKNPTAFYLCASRQRGEGNTIYFGEGSWLTVV.

CDR3 DNA sequence: TGTGCCAGCAGCTTGACCGGGAAAAGCACAGATACGCAGTATTTT. It specifies CASSLTGKSTDTQYF. The chain uses TRBV5-6 and TRBJ2-3, with D perhaps matching TRBD2 (5 bases). CDR1 is SGHDT and CDR2 is YYEEEE in the germline V gene. The V gene lost 1 base and the J gene lost 0 bases, with 9 bases spanning the gap. The CDR3 loop spans 15 amino acids.

The chain employs TRBV5-1 and TRBJ2-7, with D perhaps given as TRBD1 or TRBD2 (5 bases each). Germline-derived CDR1 and CDR2 are SGHRS and YFSETQ. V was shortened by 9 bases and J by 0 bases, with 25 bases between the two germline ends. The CDR3 is 17 amino acids. The CDR3 coding sequence is TGCGCCAACCCGACTCCTCGGGGCGAACCCCGCTCCTACGAGCAGTACTTC. Translated, it gives CANPTPRGEPRSYEQYF. Drawing the rest from reference TRBV5-1 and TRBJ2-7, the complete variable domain is KAGVTQTPRYLIKTRGQQVTLSCSPISGHRSVSWYQQTPGQGLQFLFEYFSETQRNKGNFPGRFSGRQFSNSRSEMNVSTLELGDSALYLCANPTPRGEPRSYEQYFGPGTRLTVT.

The count of this clone is one. The V gene is TRBV27, the J gene TRBJ1-6, with D unclear. The CDR3 loop spans 15 amino acids. Germline assignment: CDR1 MNHEY and CDR2 SMNVEV (reference sequence). Trimming took off 5 bases at V and 5 bases at J, with 13 bases between the two ends. CDR3: CASSGWVGDNSPLHF. DNA of the CDR3: TGTGCCAGCAGTGGGTGGGTTGGGGATAATTCACCCCTCCACTTT.